The TCR beta chain under discussion was sequenced for a study of CD8 T cells in Susac syndrome. RNA was extracted with the RNeasy kit, and a quantity of roughly 0.5 to 1 ug was reverse transcribed using random hexamers. TCRdb recomputed calls from the immunoSEQ multiplex PCR reads with MiXCR, one row per CDR3 protein. The data show roughly 100,000 distinct CDR3 sequences, approximately 94% seen once. This CDR3 contains 15 residues. Trimming took 1 base from V and 1 from J, leaving 11 bases between them. CDR1 and CDR2 from the germline V gene are SGHAT and FQNNGV. This clonotype occurred a few times. The origin of this receptor is a human donor with Susac syndrome. Sequencing was performed on CD8+ T cells from PBMCs. The genes are TRBV11-2 and TRBJ2-7; D may be TRBD2 (5 bases). The CDR3 here is CASSLGRGSSYEQYF. The CDR3 nucleotides read TGTGCCAGCAGCTTAGGTCGGGGTAGTTCCTACGAGCAGTACTTC.